Listed below are T cell receptor beta chains from one sample, sequenced in a study of T cells after posttransplantation cyclophosphamide. The method was immunoSEQ multiplex PCR; TCRdb's version includes in-frame clones alone and lacks a portion of them. The data show 40,000 to 55,000 clones, with none appearing a single time. Material for sequencing was PBMCs. Receptors originate from a man aged 40-49 years in good health, CMV-negative, and a related stem cell transplant donor. Each CDR3 is given with its conserved first and last residue. Each record gives: J gene, D gene, V gene, clone size, CDR3 DNA, CDR3 protein. The D gene is left open where the match is weak. Size tells how often a clone was seen (once, few, many) or the class of an expanded clone, and some rows leave it out.

>TRBJ2-7|TRBD2|TRBV5-1|many
TGCGCCAGCAGCTTAGGGTACACGGGAGGAGGCTACGAGCAGTACTTC
CASSLGYTGGGYEQYF
>TRBJ2-5|-|TRBV6-6|many
TGTGCCAGCAGGAGGGAGACCCAGTACTTC
CASRRETQYF
>TRBJ1-4|-|TRBV6-1|few
TGTGCCAGCAGTTCGCACGGGGGGGTGGAACTGTTTTTT
CASSSHGGVELFF
>TRBJ2-2|-|TRBV15|many
TGTGCCACCAGCAGAGATGCGGACACCGGGGAGCTGTTTTTT
CATSRDADTGELFF
>TRBJ2-3|TRBD2|TRBV5-4|many
TGTGCCAGCAGCACTAGCGGGAGGGCCGGAGATACGCAGTATTTT
CASSTSGRAGDTQYF
>TRBJ1-3|-|TRBV4-2|many
TGTGCCAGCAGCCAAGGCCCGATTAAAGGAGTTGGAAACACCATATATTTT
CASSQGPIKGVGNTIYF
>TRBJ2-7|-|TRBV18|many
TGTGCCAGCTCACCCAATGAGGCGGGACTCTACGAGCAGTACTTC
CASSPNEAGLYEQYF
>TRBJ1-1|-|TRBV6-1|-
TGTGCCAGCACCTCTTTCACTGAGAACACTGAAGCTTTCTTT
CASTSFTENTEAFF
>TRBJ1-2|TRBD1|TRBV27|many
TGTGCCAGCAGTCCTGGGACAGGTGCACACTATGGCTACACCTTC
CASSPGTGAHYGYTF
>TRBJ2-1|TRBD1|TRBV5-1|many
TGCGCCAGCACGTTCGGGACAGACGACGGGTCCGAGCAGTTCTTC
CASTFGTDDGSEQFF
>TRBJ2-2|-|TRBV6-5|many
TGTGCCAGCAGTTACTCATCCCTTGGGGAGCTGTTTTTT
CASSYSSLGELFF
>TRBJ2-7|-|TRBV6-6|-
TGTGCCAGCAGTTACTCCCAGGGCTACGAGCAGTACTTC
CASSYSQGYEQYF
>TRBJ2-7|-|TRBV28|-
TGTGCCAGCAGCCGGGGGGCCCCACTACCCTACGAGCAGTACTTC
CASSRGAPLPYEQYF
>TRBJ2-3|TRBD2|TRBV18|many
TGTGCCAGCTCTCCGACTAGCGGTGGCACAGATACGCAGTATTTT
CASSPTSGGTDTQYF
>TRBJ2-7|TRBD1|TRBV28|many
TGTGCCAGCAGTGCACGGGACAGGCATTTGGGAAAGCAGTACTTC
CASSARDRHLGKQYF
>TRBJ2-1|TRBD2|TRBV5-1|many
TGCGCCAGCAGCTTGGCGCTAGCGGTGGACAATGAGCAGTTCTTC
CASSLALAVDNEQFF
>TRBJ1-6|TRBD1|TRBV7-8|few
TGTGCCAGCAGTCCTCCGGACAGGATGAATAATTCACCCCTCCACTTT
CASSPPDRMNNSPLHF
>TRBJ1-4|-|TRBV27|many
TGTGCCAGCAGTCCACTCACAGGGTTGAACGAAAAACTGTTTTTT
CASSPLTGLNEKLFF
>TRBJ1-2|-|TRBV28|many
TGTGCCAGCAGTTTTCCCCAGGCTCGTGGCTACACCTTC
CASSFPQARGYTF
>TRBJ1-2|-|TRBV7-9|many
TGTGCCAGCAGCTTAGTGGTGGGGCTTGGCTACACCTTC
CASSLVVGLGYTF
>TRBJ2-5|TRBD2|TRBV5-6|many
TGTGCCAGCAGCCCCTCGGGGGGTGGGGAGACCCAGTACTTC
CASSPSGGGETQYF
>TRBJ2-2|-|TRBV27|many
TGTGCCAGCCCATACACCGGGGAGCTGTTTTTT
CASPYTGELFF
>TRBJ2-2|TRBD1|TRBV4-3|many
TGCGCCAGCAGCCAATTTGGACAGGGTGCCGGGGAGCTGTTTTTT
CASSQFGQGAGELFF
>TRBJ2-3|TRBD2|TRBV2|many
TGTGCCAGCAGCGAGACTAGCGTGACAGATACGCAGTATTTT
CASSETSVTDTQYF
>TRBJ1-6|-|TRBV30|-
TGTGCCTGGAGTGTCAGGGACGGGGTTTGGGGGGCCCTCCACTTT
CAWSVRDGVWGALHF
>TRBJ1-5|-|TRBV6-1|few
TGTGCCAGCTCTCAGGGGAGAGGGTGGCAGCCCCAGCATTTT
CASSQGRGWQPQHF
>TRBJ2-2|-|TRBV7-3|many
TGTGCCAGCAGCTTAGTTCGACAGACCAACACCGGGGAGCTGTTTTTT
CASSLVRQTNTGELFF
>TRBJ2-7|-|TRBV7-8|many
TGTGCCAGCAGCTTAGTCCGGGACATAAACTACGAGCAGTACTTC
CASSLVRDINYEQYF
>TRBJ1-5|-|TRBV6-5|many
TGTGCCAGCAGTTACCTCCCCCAGGGCAGCAATCAGCCCCAGCATTTT
CASSYLPQGSNQPQHF
>TRBJ1-4|-|TRBV18|many
TGTGCCAGCTCACGAGAGTGGAGAGAAACAACTAATGAAAAACTGTTTTTT
CASSREWRETTNEKLFF
>TRBJ1-2|TRBD1|TRBV29-1|many
TGCAGCGCCGGACAGGGGAACTATGGCTACACCTTC
CSAGQGNYGYTF
>TRBJ2-1|TRBD2|TRBV19|many
TGTGCCAGTAGTTTCCAAGCGGGAGGCTCCTACAATGAGCAGTTCTTC
CASSFQAGGSYNEQFF
>TRBJ1-1|TRBD1|TRBV10-3|many
TGTGCCATCAGCGGTCCAGGAGGGGACAGAGCTGAAGCTTTCTTT
CAISGPGGDRAEAFF
>TRBJ2-7|TRBD2|TRBV5-1|many
TGCGCCAGCAAGGGACTAGCGGGATGGGGGGACGAGCAGTACTTC
CASKGLAGWGDEQYF
>TRBJ2-7|-|TRBV6-5|-
TGTGCCAGCAGACGCGGGTGGGACAAGGCGTACGAGCAGTACTTC
CASRRGWDKAYEQYF
>TRBJ2-2|TRBD2|TRBV5-6|many
TGTGCCAGCAGCTACCCTGATGGACTAGCGGGGATGGACACCGGGGAGCTGTTTTTT
CASSYPDGLAGMDTGELFF
>TRBJ2-1|TRBD2|TRBV28|many
TGTGCCAGCAGTTTACCGGCTAGCGGCGGAAACAATGAGCAGTTCTTC
CASSLPASGGNNEQFF
>TRBJ2-7|TRBD2|TRBV11-1|many
TGTGCCAGCAGCTTAGCGACTAGCGGATCTTACGAGCAGTACTTC
CASSLATSGSYEQYF
>TRBJ2-7|-|TRBV28|many
TGTGCCAGCAGTCTTCGTGGGGCTCTAAGCGAGCAGTACTTC
CASSLRGALSEQYF
>TRBJ1-4|-|TRBV19|many
TGTGCCAGTAGTGATCAACGGGGGTTGACTAATGAAAAACTGTTTTTT
CASSDQRGLTNEKLFF
>TRBJ2-1|TRBD2|TRBV18|many
TGTGCCAGCTCACCACCGGCCGGGAGGGGGGGCAATGAGCAGTTCTTC
CASSPPAGRGGNEQFF
>TRBJ2-5|-|TRBV5-4|few
TGTGCCAGCAGCTCTGGACGGCCCGGGGAGCAGTACTTC
CASSSGRPGEQYF
>TRBJ2-5|TRBD2|TRBV7-3|many
TGTGCCAGCAGCCCCGGGGGACTAGCGGGAGGGCAAGAGACCCAGTACTTC
CASSPGGLAGGQETQYF
>TRBJ2-5|-|TRBV27|many
TGTGCCAGCAGTTCCCTAGGCGGAGAGACCCAGTACTTC
CASSSLGGETQYF
>TRBJ2-2|-|TRBV6-5|many
TGTGCCAGCAGTTACGTGGCGGCCGGGGAGCTGTTTTTT
CASSYVAAGELFF
>TRBJ1-5|-|TRBV28|many
TGTGCCAGCAGTGAGGCGGATAATCAGCCCCAGCATTTT
CASSEADNQPQHF
>TRBJ1-2|-|TRBV21-1|many
TGTGCCAGCAACCCACCTCGGGGACAGGGGGCGGGTGGCTACACCTTC
CASNPPRGQGAGGYTF
>TRBJ2-3|TRBD2|TRBV27|many
TGTGCCAGCAGTTTAGGTCTAGCGGGATTAGGAGATACGCAGTATTTT
CASSLGLAGLGDTQYF
>TRBJ1-2|-|TRBV4-1|many
TGCGCCAGCAGCCAAGAACACAGTTTAAAATGGATTGACTATGGCTACACCTTC
CASSQEHSLKWIDYGYTF
>TRBJ1-4|TRBD1|TRBV15|many
TGTGCCACCAGCGTAGCTGGACAGGGGGTCGAAAAACTGTTTTTT
CATSVAGQGVEKLFF
>TRBJ2-1|-|TRBV4-2|many
TGTGCCAGCAGCCTCCAACCCCTAGCAGACAATGAGCAGTTCTTC
CASSLQPLADNEQFF
>TRBJ2-1|TRBD2|TRBV4-1|many
TGCGCCAGCAGCCAAGTTACGCGGGGACTAGCGGGAGGAGGGGAGCAGTTCTTC
CASSQVTRGLAGGGEQFF
>TRBJ2-7|-|TRBV7-9|many
TGTGCCAGCAGCTTAGGAGGGCTAGACGAGCAGTACTTC
CASSLGGLDEQYF
>TRBJ2-1|-|TRBV9|many
TGTGCCAGCAGCGTAGAACCAGGGGTGGGTGAGCAGTTCTTC
CASSVEPGVGEQFF
>TRBJ2-1|-|TRBV5-1|many
TGCGCCAGCAGCGACATCTCCTACAATGAGCAGTTCTTC
CASSDISYNEQFF
>TRBJ2-2|TRBD2|TRBV25-1|many
TGTGCCAGCAGTGAGTTGAGCGGGAGGGCGTCTCACACCGGGGAGCTGTTTTTT
CASSELSGRASHTGELFF
>TRBJ2-1|TRBD1|TRBV9|many
TGTGCCAGCAGCGTAGGGGACAGGGCTAATGAGCAGTTCTTC
CASSVGDRANEQFF